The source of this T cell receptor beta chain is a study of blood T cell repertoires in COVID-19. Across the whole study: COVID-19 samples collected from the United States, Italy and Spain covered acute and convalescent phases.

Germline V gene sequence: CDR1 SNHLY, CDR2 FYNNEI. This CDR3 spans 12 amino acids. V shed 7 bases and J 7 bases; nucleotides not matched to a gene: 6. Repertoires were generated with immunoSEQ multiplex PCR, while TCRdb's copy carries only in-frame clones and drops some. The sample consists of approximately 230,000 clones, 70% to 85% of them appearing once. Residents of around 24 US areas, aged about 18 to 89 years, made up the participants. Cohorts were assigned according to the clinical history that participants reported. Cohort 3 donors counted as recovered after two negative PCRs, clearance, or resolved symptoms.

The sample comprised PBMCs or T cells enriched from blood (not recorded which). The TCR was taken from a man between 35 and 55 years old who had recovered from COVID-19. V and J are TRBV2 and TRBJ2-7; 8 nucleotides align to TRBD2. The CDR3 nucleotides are TGTGCCAGCACCAACCGGGGGGGGGAGCAGTACTTC. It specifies CASTNRGGEQYF.